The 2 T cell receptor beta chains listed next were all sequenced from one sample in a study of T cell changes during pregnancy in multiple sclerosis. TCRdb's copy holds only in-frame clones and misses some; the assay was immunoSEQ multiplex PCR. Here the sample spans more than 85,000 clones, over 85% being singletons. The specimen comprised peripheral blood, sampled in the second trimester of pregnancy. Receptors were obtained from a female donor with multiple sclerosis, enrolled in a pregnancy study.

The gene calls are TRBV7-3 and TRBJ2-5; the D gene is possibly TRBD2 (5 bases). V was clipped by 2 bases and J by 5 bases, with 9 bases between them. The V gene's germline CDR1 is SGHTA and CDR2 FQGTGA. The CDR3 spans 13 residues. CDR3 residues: CASSLAGRETQYF. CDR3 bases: TGTGCCAGCAGCTTAGCGGGCAGGGAGACCCAGTACTTC.

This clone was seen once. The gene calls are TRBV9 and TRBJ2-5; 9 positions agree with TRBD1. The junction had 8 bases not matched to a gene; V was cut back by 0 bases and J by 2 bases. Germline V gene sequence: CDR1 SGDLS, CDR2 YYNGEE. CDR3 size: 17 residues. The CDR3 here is CASSVGLAGTGQETQYF. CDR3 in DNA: TGTGCCAGCAGCGTAGGCCTCGCCGGGACAGGGCAAGAGACCCAGTACTTC.